This is a list of T cell receptor beta chains from one sample in a study of human T cells and chemical hapten exposure. TCRdb reprocessed the RACE reads via MiXCR and lists one record per CDR3 protein. Of around 45,000 distinct CDR3 sequences listed, 3% to 4.5% are singletons. Sequenced material: whole blood. These TCRs come from a human donor in good health. Some clones in this sample may be carry-over from other donors' samples. Both conserved end residues are part of each CDR3. The D gene is left open where the match is weak. Expanded clones are given a class, and other clones once, few, many or no size at all.

j_call d_call cdr3_length clone_size v_call cdr3_nt cdr3_aa
TRBJ2-5 TRBD2 17 many TRBV7-3 TGTGCCAGCAGCCCTCCGCCGGGACTAGCGGGAGAAGAGACCCAGTACTTC CASSPPPGLAGEETQYF
TRBJ2-5 TRBD2 14 many TRBV30 TGTGCCTGGAGTCGGGTCCTAGCGGAGGGTGCCCAGTACTTC CAWSRVLAEGAQYF
TRBJ1-2 . 15 many TRBV28 TGTGCCAGCAGTTTATTGGATCGGACAGTCTATGGCTACACCTTC CASSLLDRTVYGYTF
TRBJ2-7 TRBD1 13 many TRBV27 TGTGCCAGTCCGGGACAGGGATCCTACGAGCAGTACTTC CASPGQGSYEQYF
TRBJ2-7 . 15 many TRBV20-1 TGCAGTGCTAGAGCCGACACGGGGCCAAGGGACGAGCAGTACTTC CSARADTGPRDEQYF
TRBJ2-7 . 15 many TRBV20-1 TGCAGTGCGAGCGTCGCGGAGGGCCTTATAGGCGAGCAGTACTTC CSASVAEGLIGEQYF
TRBJ2-2 . 14 many TRBV6-5 TGTGCCAGCATCGCACCAAGGACGAACGGGGAGCTGTTTTTT CASIAPRTNGELFF
TRBJ1-5 . 13 many TRBV12-3/TRBV12-4 TGTGCCAGCAGTGTCGCCCCAGATCAGCCCCAGCATTTT CASSVAPDQPQHF
TRBJ2-7 . 13 . TRBV30 TGTGCCTGGAAGGACCGCAATCCCTACGAGCAGTACTTC CAWKDRNPYEQYF
TRBJ2-1 TRBD1 16 many TRBV7-9 TGTGCCAGCAGGGGCCGGGGGGACAGGGGCTCCAATGAGCAGTTCTTC CASRGRGDRGSNEQFF
TRBJ1-5 . 15 many TRBV4-1 TGCGCCAGCAGCCAAGACCGCAGGGGCGGGCAGCCCCAGCATTTT CASSQDRRGGQPQHF
TRBJ1-1 . 17 many TRBV28 TGTGCCAGCAGTTTCTTAAGGGGCCTGGACATGAACACTGAAGCTTTCTTT CASSFLRGLDMNTEAFF
TRBJ2-3 . 17 few TRBV5-6 TGTGCCAGCAGCTTGGGCAGTGGTGGTTCCCTCTGGGATACGCAGTATTTT CASSLGSGGSLWDTQYF
TRBJ2-5 . 12 many TRBV29-1 TGCAGCGTTGAGGGCACCTTAGGGGCCCAGTACTTC CSVEGTLGAQYF
TRBJ2-1 . 13 many TRBV9 TGTGCCAGCAGCGTACCCGACAGCAATGAGCAGTTCTTC CASSVPDSNEQFF
TRBJ2-1 TRBD2 14 many TRBV27 TGTGCCACCCGGGACGGCCGACTAGCAAATGAGCAGTTCTTC CATRDGRLANEQFF
TRBJ1-1 . 15 . TRBV28 TGTGCCAGCAGACCCTCGGTGGGGGAAGGCACTGAAGCTTTCTTT CASRPSVGEGTEAFF
TRBJ1-2 . 12 many TRBV29-1 TGCAGCGTTGAAGATGCCGGTTATGGCTACACCTTC CSVEDAGYGYTF
TRBJ2-1 . 13 . TRBV28 TGTGCCAGCAGTTGGGCAGTACTCAATGAGCAGTTCTTC CASSWAVLNEQFF
TRBJ1-1 . 14 few TRBV3-1 TGTGCCAGCAGCCAAGAGGGCAGGAACACTGAAGCTTTCTTT CASSQEGRNTEAFF
TRBJ1-5 . 18 few TRBV4-1 TGCGCCAGCAGCCAAGACGGAGGAGGCCTTAGGTCCGGTCAGCCCCAGCATTTT CASSQDGGGLRSGQPQHF
TRBJ1-2 . 11 many TRBV10-3 TGTGCCACGAACACCCCGGATGGCTACACCTTC CATNTPDGYTF
TRBJ1-2 TRBD1 14 few TRBV2 TGTGCCAGCAAGGTGGACAGGAGAAACTATGGCTACACCTTC CASKVDRRNYGYTF